Shown below are 3 T cell receptor beta chains from a single sample sequenced in a study of T cell responses to AZD1222 COVID-19 vaccine. TCRdb keeps only in-frame clones here, not all; method: immunoSEQ multiplex PCR. This sample has 130,000 to 150,000 clones, with just over 90% found just once. This sample comprised peripheral blood, obtained on day 0 of AZD1222 vaccination. Receptors were obtained from an adult in good health.

CDR3 in DNA: TGTGCCAGCAGGGCCGGGACTAGCGGGTACGAGCAGTACTTC. As protein: CASRAGTSGYEQYF. J is TRBJ2-7 and V is TRBV11-2; 12 positions agree with TRBD2. V shed 6 bases and J 4 bases; nucleotides not matched to a gene: 4. The CDR3 has 14 amino acids. Germline CDR1 and CDR2: SGHAT and FQNNGV.

The chain links TRBV14 to TRBJ2-3; D is uncertain. The CDR3 is 16 amino acids. Looked up from germline, CDR1 is SGHDN and CDR2 is FVKESK. Trimming stripped 0 bases from V and 0 bases from J, with 10 bases between. The CDR3 reads CASSQEKLLSTDTQYF. Written as DNA, the CDR3 is TGTGCCAGCAGCCAAGAAAAGCTGTTAAGCACAGATACGCAGTATTTT. Using reference TRBV14 and TRBJ2-3 for the parts outside the CDR3, the full variable domain is EAGVTQFPSHSVIEKGQTVTLRCDPISGHDNLYWYRRVMGKEIKFLLHFVKESKQDESGMPNNRFLAERTGGTYSTLKVQPAELEDSGVYFCASSQEKLLSTDTQYFGPGTRLTVL.

This chain links TRBV7-2 with TRBJ2-5; tentative D call: TRBD2 (6 bases). Trimming took off 4 bases at V and 2 bases at J, with 14 bases between the two ends. CDR3 length: 15 residues. Germline V gives CDR1 SGHTA, CDR2 FQGNSA. CDR3 DNA: TGTGCCAGCAGCTCCCTTGGCGGGATACAAGAGACCCAGTACTTC. Translation: CASSSLGGIQETQYF. The complete variable domain, with remaining parts taken from reference TRBV7-2 and TRBJ2-5, reads GAGVSQSPSNKVTEKGKDVELRCDPISGHTALYWYRQSLGQGLEFLIYFQGNSAPDKSGLPSDRFSAERTGGSVSTLTIQRTQQEDSAVYLCASSSLGGIQETQYFGPGTRLLVL.